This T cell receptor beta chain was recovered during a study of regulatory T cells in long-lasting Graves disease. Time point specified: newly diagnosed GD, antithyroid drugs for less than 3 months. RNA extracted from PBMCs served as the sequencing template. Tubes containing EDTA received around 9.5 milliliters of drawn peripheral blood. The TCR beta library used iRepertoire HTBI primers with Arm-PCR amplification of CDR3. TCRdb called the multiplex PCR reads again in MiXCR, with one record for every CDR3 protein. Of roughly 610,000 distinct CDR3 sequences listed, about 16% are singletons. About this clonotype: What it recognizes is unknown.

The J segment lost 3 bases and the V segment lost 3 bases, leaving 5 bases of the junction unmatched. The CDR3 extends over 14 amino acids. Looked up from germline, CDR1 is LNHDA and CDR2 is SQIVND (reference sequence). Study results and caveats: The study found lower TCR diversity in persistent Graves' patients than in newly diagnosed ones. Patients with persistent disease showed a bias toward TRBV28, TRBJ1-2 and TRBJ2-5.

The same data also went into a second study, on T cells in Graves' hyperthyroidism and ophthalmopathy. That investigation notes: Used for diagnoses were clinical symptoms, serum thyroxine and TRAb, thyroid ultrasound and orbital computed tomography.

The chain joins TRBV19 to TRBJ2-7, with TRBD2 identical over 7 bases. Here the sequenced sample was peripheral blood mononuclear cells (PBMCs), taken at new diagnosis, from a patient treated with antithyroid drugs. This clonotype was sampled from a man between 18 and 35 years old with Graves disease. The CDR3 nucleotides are TGTGCCAGTAGTATGGCGCTAGCGGACTACGAGCAGTACTTC. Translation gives CASSMALADYEQYF.